This T cell receptor (beta chain) was identified in a study of molecular identifiers for immune sequencing clone quantification. Study-wide findings and caveats: Clones that had above 20 RNA copies took up over 99% of effector molecules but under 1% in naive cells.

With regard to this clonotype: The antigen is not known.

One entry per CDR3 protein, called by TCRdb with MiXCR from the PCR reads. The sample yields approximately 630,000 distinct CDR3 sequences, 25% seen once. J lost 5 bases, V lost 4 bases, and 15 bases had no gene match. Germline values: CDR1 SGHNT, CDR2 YENEEA. The CDR3 sequence is 18 residues long. Every naive CD8 library was made from between about 20,000 and 1,000,000 sorted cells with 10%, 30% or 50% RNA. The origin of this receptor is a human donor in good health. Some libraries in this study had Jurkat cell RNA spiked in. Sequences were obtained from naive CD8+ T cells from blood, with Jurkat cell RNA spiked in. Subset reported: FACS-sorted CD8+CD4-CCR7+CD45RA+ naive T cells. The rearrangement links TRBV11-3 to TRBJ2-2; 8 nucleotides agree with TRBD2. The CDR3 DNA is TGTGCCAGCAGCTCATATTTCGGTAGCGGGGCGGGGACCGGGGAGCTGTTTTTT. This translates into CASSSYFGSGAGTGELFF.